The 6 T cell receptor beta chains reported below all come from one sample, sequenced in a study of T cells in Graves' hyperthyroidism and ophthalmopathy. Amplification of TCR beta CDR3 regions used RNA as the template. A first-round RT-PCR of the TCR CDR3 used the HTBI primer set. TCRdb reanalysed the multiplex PCR reads using MiXCR and keeps one entry per CDR3 protein. The sample has approximately 510,000 distinct CDR3 sequences, about 46% seen once; the top ten hold about two fifths. Sequencing was done on a sample of peripheral blood or thyroid tissue (not recorded which). The origin of the receptors is an adult woman with Graves' disease, either hyperthyroidism or ophthalmopathy (not recorded which).

This sequence joins TRBV7-9 and TRBJ2-7; 7 positions match TRBD1. J lost 0 bases, V lost 5 bases, and 10 bases had no gene match. Germline V lookup: CDR1 SEHNR, CDR2 FQNEAQ (reference sequence). The CDR3 is 16 residues long. CDR3 nucleotides: TGTGCCAGCAGCCAAGAGGTGGCAGGGGGCTCCTACGAGCAGTACTTC. This codes for CASSQEVAGGSYEQYF.

The chain combines TRBV2 with TRBJ2-1; D is possibly TRBD1 or TRBD2 (6 bases each). The CDR3 is made up of 14 amino acids. V lost 4 bases and J lost 5, with 12 bases in between. Germline CDR1 is SNHLY and CDR2 is FYNNEI. The CDR3 DNA follows: TGTGCCAGCAGTGGGGGGGACACGGACAATGAGCAGTTCTTC. Its translation: CASSGGDTDNEQFF.

The CDR3 is CSARAGGNTF. The CDR3 DNA reads TGCAGTGCTAGAGCAGGGGGGAACACCTTC. The genes are TRBV20-1 and TRBJ1-2; 7 bases are shared with TRBD1. The V gene end was trimmed by 1 base and the J gene end by 12 bases; junction bases not matched to a gene: 2. From germline, CDR1 is DFQATT and CDR2 SNEGSKA (reference sequence). The CDR3 loop spans 10 amino acids.

This clonotype was detected ten times or more. V usage is TRBV19 and J usage is TRBJ1-2; D remains unclear. CDR3 length equals 12 residues. The V end lost 10 bases, the J end lost 2 bases, and 11 bases lay between the germline ends. CDR1 is LNHDA, CDR2 SQIVND, per germline (reference sequence). The CDR3 here is CATAGRNYGYTF. CDR3 coding DNA: TGTGCCACGGCCGGGCGGAACTATGGCTACACCTTC.

This chain connects TRBV15 to TRBJ2-1, with D possibly called TRBD1 or TRBD2 (5 bases each). Germline assignment: CDR1 LNHNV and CDR2 YYDKDF (reference sequence). This CDR3 has 14 amino acids. V was cut by 0 bases and J by 8 bases, with 11 bases left in between. The CDR3, as DNA: TGTGCCACCAGCAGAGAAGGGACCACCTATGAGCAGTTCTTC. Its translation is CATSREGTTYEQFF.

The chain recombines TRBV2 with TRBJ1-1, with no clear D. The CDR3 runs to 12 residues. V was cut by 8 bases and J by 4 bases, with 11 bases left in between. Germline CDR1 SNHLY, CDR2 FYNNEI. The CDR3 loop reads CASCPGGTEAFF. The DNA of the CDR3 is TGTGCCAGCTGCCCCGGCGGCACTGAAGCTTTCTTT.